This T cell receptor beta chain came from a study of blood T cell repertoires in COVID-19. As handled by the study authors: Nucleated cell counts were estimated from reference gene primer amplification. Produced via immunoSEQ multiplex PCR; TCRdb's table is partial and in-frame only. V and J calls and clone size follow that table, whereas D and trimming were derived from the DNA. The table lists 50,000 to 65,000 clones, roughly 89% of them singletons. V lost 1 base and J lost 5; bases outside the gene matches: 11. The CDR3 is made up of 17 amino acids. CDR1 LGHNA and CDR2 YSLEER come from the germline V gene.

This chain joins TRBV4-3 and TRBJ2-7; TRBD2 aligns across 10 bases. This TCR was sampled from a man in his 60s with active COVID-19. The material sequenced was peripheral blood. CDR3 bases: TGCGCCAGCAGCCAAGTGCTTAGCGGGAGGACTATCGACGAGCAGTACTTC. Protein sequence: CASSQVLSGRTIDEQYF.